Presented here are 24 T cell receptor beta chains from one specimen sequenced in a study of blood T cell repertoires in COVID-19. Sequencing used immunoSEQ multiplex PCR; TCRdb keeps in-frame clones, though not all of them. The repertoire has 100,000 to 150,000 clones, roughly four fifths of them found once; the top ten carry about 18%. The specimen sequenced was peripheral blood. Receptors originate from a man between 25 and 39 years old with COVID-19, enrolled during active disease.

This chain uses TRBV7-3 with TRBJ2-3; 8 bases are a match to TRBD1. The CDR3 totals 16 residues. The V gene's germline CDR1 is SGHTA and CDR2 FQGTGA. V lost 1 base to trimming and J lost 1 base; unmatched junction nucleotides: 4. The CDR3 bases are TGTGCCAGCAGCTTAAGTGGACAGGGCGGCACAGATACGCAGTATTTT. This encodes CASSLSGQGGTDTQYF.

The rearrangement uses TRBV10-1 and TRBJ2-1; 11 nucleotides match TRBD1. Per the germline V gene, CDR1 is WNHNN and CDR2 is SYGVQD (reference sequence). The ends lost 7 bases at V and 2 bases at J; junction bases unmatched: 13. The length of the CDR3 is 18 residues. CDR3: CASTRTGGSGLPYNEQFF. The DNA for the CDR3 is TGCGCCAGCACCAGGACAGGGGGCTCCGGGTTGCCCTACAATGAGCAGTTCTTC.

The chain is built from TRBV7-9 and TRBJ2-2; TRBD1 agrees at 9 bases. The CDR3 is made up of 16 amino acids. CDR1 and CDR2 from the germline V gene are SEHNR and FQNEAQ (reference sequence). The trim removed 0 bases at V and 5 bases at J, leaving 4 bases unmatched. The CDR3: CASSLAGTGSTGELFF. DNA for the CDR3: TGTGCCAGCAGCTTAGCGGGGACAGGGAGTACCGGGGAGCTGTTTTTT.

The chain recombines TRBV5-1 with TRBJ2-3, with 8 positions matching TRBD1. CDR1 and CDR2 (germline): SGHRS, YFSETQ. This CDR3 has 14 residues. V shed 5 bases, J shed 6 bases, and the junction held 8 bases outside the gene matches. The CDR3 DNA follows: TGCGCCAGCAGTCTTCAGGGGGCGCGGGATACGCAGTATTTT. It is translated as CASSLQGARDTQYF.

The chain is built from TRBV9 and TRBJ1-2, with 7 bases aligning to TRBD1. This CDR3 has 14 residues. The trim removed 4 bases at V and 4 bases at J, leaving 7 bases unmatched. The germline gives CDR1 SGDLS, CDR2 YYNGEE. Written as DNA, the CDR3 is TGTGCCAGCAGCCCCCGACAGGGAACCTATGGCTACACCTTC. It codes for CASSPRQGTYGYTF.

V is TRBV19 and J is TRBJ2-7; D is uncertain. The CDR3 is made up of 14 amino acids. In germline, CDR1 is LNHDA, CDR2 SQIVND (reference sequence). V lost 5 bases and J lost 9, with 20 bases in between. The CDR3 bases are TGTGCCAGTAGTTGGGCAATTGAGTCCCACGGGCAGTACTTC. It specifies CASSWAIESHGQYF.

The chain joins TRBV28 to TRBJ1-6; no firm D call. This CDR3 is built from 15 residues. CDR1 is MDHEN and CDR2 is SYDVKM in the germline V gene. V lost 3 bases and J lost 9, with 15 bases in between. The CDR3 nucleotides read TGTGCCAGCAGTTTTGGTACGGGTGCAGTTTCACCCCTCCACTTT. Encoded protein: CASSFGTGAVSPLHF.

The chain has TRBV5-4 and TRBJ2-6; D may be TRBD1 (5 bases). The CDR3 is 16 residues long. In germline, CDR1 is SGHNT, CDR2 YYREEE (reference sequence). V dropped 0 bases and J dropped 2 bases, with 9 bases sitting between them. The CDR3 sequence is CASSLGVGAGANVLTF. The CDR3 bases are TGTGCCAGCAGCTTGGGGGTAGGGGCTGGGGCCAACGTCCTGACTTTC.

The gene calls are TRBV11-2 and TRBJ1-1; D may be TRBD1 (5 bases). Trimming took 1 base from V and 3 from J, leaving 12 bases between them. The germline V gene encodes CDR1 SGHAT and CDR2 FQNNGV. The CDR3 contains 15 residues. CDR3 loop: CASSLVWGLDTEAFF. CDR3 nucleotide sequence: TGTGCCAGCAGCTTAGTTTGGGGCTTGGACACTGAAGCTTTCTTT.

This rearrangement joins TRBV11-1 to TRBJ1-1, with 8 nucleotides matching TRBD1. Trimming took 5 bases from V and 9 from J; bases not matched to a gene: 14. CDR1 and CDR2 from the germline V gene are SGHAT and FQDESV (reference sequence). This CDR3 has 15 residues. The CDR3 loop is CASSLFGGQGFQAFF. Here the CDR3 DNA reads TGTGCCAGCAGCCTATTCGGCGGACAGGGCTTCCAAGCTTTCTTT.

A few counts support this clone. This chain uses TRBV11-3 with TRBJ2-3, with TRBD1 as a possible D gene (6 bases). V was pared by 4 bases and J by 0 bases, with 14 bases between. The germline CDR1 and CDR2 sequences are SGHNT and YENEEA. The CDR3 has 16 amino acids. CDR3 bases: TGTGCCAGCAGCTCCCGGAACAGGGTAAGCACAGATACGCAGTATTTT. It is translated as CASSSRNRVSTDTQYF.

V and J are TRBV7-9 and TRBJ2-1; TRBD2 matches at 8 bases. The germline gives CDR1 SEHNR, CDR2 FQNEAQ (reference sequence). This CDR3 is 14 amino acids long. After removal of 4 bases from V and 9 bases from J, the junction contained 8 bases not matched to a gene. CDR3 nucleotides: TGTGCCAGCAGCTCTTGGATAGCGGGGCTTGAGCAGTTCTTC. Translated: CASSSWIAGLEQFF.

J is TRBJ2-7 and V is TRBV27; a weak D match, TRBD1 (6 bases). Germline CDR1 reads MNHEY; CDR2 reads SMNVEV (reference sequence). Trimming pared 3 bases from V and 2 bases from J, leaving 11 bases between. The CDR3 has 14 amino acids. CDR3 sequence reads: CASSLVGAPYEQYF. CDR3 coding DNA: TGTGCCAGCAGTTTGGTGGGGGCCCCCTACGAGCAGTACTTC.

The rearrangement links TRBV6-1 to TRBJ1-1; D uncertain. The germline V gene has CDR1 MNHNS and CDR2 SASEGT. V lost 2 bases, J lost 5 bases, and 15 bases lay in between. The CDR3 extends over 15 amino acids. In nucleotides, the CDR3 is TGTGCCAGCAGTGAAAACGGCGGTGCCGGGACTGAAGCTTTCTTT. Amino acids: CASSENGGAGTEAFF.

V is TRBV7-2 and J is TRBJ1-3; D gene uncertain. V lost 6 bases and J 2 bases, leaving 17 bases between the germline ends. Germline CDR1 is SGHTA and CDR2 is FQGNSA. CDR3 length: 16 residues. The CDR3 DNA is TGTGCCAGCAGTCGTCGCGACACCTCCGCTGGAAACACCATATATTTT. Amino acid sequence: CASSRRDTSAGNTIYF.

This sequence joins TRBV30 and TRBJ1-2, with 8 bases aligning to TRBD1. The CDR3 covers 18 residues. Germline values: CDR1 GTSNPN, CDR2 SVGIG (reference sequence). Trimming removed 0 bases from V and 4 bases from J; junction bases left unmatched: 16. The CDR3 here is CAWSVSSLGTGPLYGYTF. The CDR3 DNA reads as TGTGCCTGGAGTGTTTCGAGTCTCGGGACAGGCCCCCTCTATGGCTACACCTTC.

This clone was recorded only once. This chain connects TRBV6-5 to TRBJ2-7, with D hard to call. The CDR3 loop spans 14 amino acids. Germline V gene lookup returns CDR1 MNHEY and CDR2 SVGAGI. V lost 0 bases and J lost 5, with 11 bases in between. The CDR3 protein is CASSYSWVADEQYF. The CDR3 coding sequence is TGTGCCAGCAGTTACTCGTGGGTGGCGGACGAGCAGTACTTC.

The chain has TRBV9 and TRBJ1-6, with D tentatively TRBD1 (5 bases). This CDR3 has 14 residues. V was clipped by 5 bases and J by 10 bases, with 16 bases between them. Germline V gives CDR1 SGDLS, CDR2 YYNGEE. The CDR3 loop reads CASRGGLGDSPLHF. In DNA form, the CDR3 reads TGTGCCAGCAGGGGGGGACTTGGGGACTCACCCCTCCACTTT. The complete variable domain, with remaining parts taken from reference TRBV9 and TRBJ1-6, reads DSGVTQTPKHLITATGQRVTLRCSPRSGDLSVYWYQQSLDQGLQFLIQYYNGEERAKGNILERFSAQQFPDLHSELNLSSLELGDSALYFCASRGGLGDSPLHFGNGTRLTVT.

The chain joins TRBV27 to TRBJ2-7, with 14 nucleotides matching TRBD2. J was trimmed by 0 bases and V by 0 bases; bases with no gene match: 16. This CDR3 has 22 amino acids. Germline CDR1 MNHEY, CDR2 SMNVEV (reference sequence). The CDR3 sequence: CASSLSGFSRTSGRNSSYEQYF. The CDR3 nucleotides read TGTGCCAGCAGTTTATCCGGGTTTAGTCGGACTAGCGGGAGGAACAGCTCCTACGAGCAGTACTTC.

Written as DNA, the CDR3 is TGCGCCAGCAGCTTGACAGTTAACTATGGCTACACCTTC. Protein sequence: CASSLTVNYGYTF. The genes are TRBV5-1 and TRBJ1-2; D is uncertain. The CDR3 runs to 13 residues. The V end was cut by 1 base, the J end by 1 base, with 5 bases between. Germline CDR1 and CDR2: SGHRS and YFSETQ.

This clone was found a few times. Different DNA sequences within this sample yield the same CDR3. V and J are TRBV5-1 and TRBJ1-2, with 8 bases matching TRBD1. The CDR3 is made up of 14 amino acids. V was pared by 4 bases and J by 6 bases, with 8 bases of the junction left unmatched. Germline CDR1 reads SGHRS; CDR2 reads YFSETQ. CDR3 region: CASSLRTGRDGYTF. The CDR3 region has the DNA TGCGCCAGCAGCCTCCGGACAGGGAGGGATGGCTACACCTTC.

The chain employs TRBV10-2 and TRBJ2-1; 11 bases are a match to TRBD2. Germline V gene data show CDR1 as WSHSY and CDR2 as SAAADI. CDR3 size: 14 residues. Unmatched junction bases numbered 5, after V lost 5 bases and J lost 8 bases. The CDR3 nucleotides are TGCGCCAGCAGTCTGGGACTAGCGGCTGATGAGCAGTTCTTC. It translates to CASSLGLAADEQFF.

The chain couples TRBV5-6 to TRBJ1-1, with TRBD1 as a possible D gene (6 bases). The length of the CDR3 is 12 residues. Germline CDR1 SGHDT, CDR2 YYEEEE. V was trimmed by 4 bases and J by 10 bases, leaving 14 bases between them. The CDR3 protein is CASSLYARGAFF. In DNA, the CDR3 is TGTGCCAGCAGCCTATATGCCAGGGGAGCTTTCTTT.

The gene calls are TRBV28 and TRBJ1-2; D gene ambiguous. The germline V gene has CDR1 MDHEN and CDR2 SYDVKM. V lost 4 bases and J 2 bases, leaving 14 bases between the germline ends. The length of the CDR3 is 15 residues. The CDR3: CASSWVGQANYGYTF. The CDR3 coding sequence is TGTGCCAGCAGTTGGGTGGGCCAAGCCAACTATGGCTACACCTTC.